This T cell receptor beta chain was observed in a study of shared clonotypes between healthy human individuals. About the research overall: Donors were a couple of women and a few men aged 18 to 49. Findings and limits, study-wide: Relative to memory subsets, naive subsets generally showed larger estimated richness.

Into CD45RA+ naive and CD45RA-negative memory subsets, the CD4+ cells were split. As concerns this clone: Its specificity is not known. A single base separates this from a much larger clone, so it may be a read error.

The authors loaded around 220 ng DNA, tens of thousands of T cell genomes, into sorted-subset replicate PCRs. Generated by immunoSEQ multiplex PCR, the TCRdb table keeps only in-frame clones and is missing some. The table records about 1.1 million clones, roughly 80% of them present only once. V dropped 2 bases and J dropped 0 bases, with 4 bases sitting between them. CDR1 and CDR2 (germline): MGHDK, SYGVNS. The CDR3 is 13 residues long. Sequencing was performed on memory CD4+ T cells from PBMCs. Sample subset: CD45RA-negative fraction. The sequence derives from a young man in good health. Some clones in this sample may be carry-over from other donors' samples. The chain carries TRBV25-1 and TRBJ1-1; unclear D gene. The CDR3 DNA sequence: TGTGCCAGCAGTGAACAGCTGAACACTGAAGCTTTCTTT. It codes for CASSEQLNTEAFF.